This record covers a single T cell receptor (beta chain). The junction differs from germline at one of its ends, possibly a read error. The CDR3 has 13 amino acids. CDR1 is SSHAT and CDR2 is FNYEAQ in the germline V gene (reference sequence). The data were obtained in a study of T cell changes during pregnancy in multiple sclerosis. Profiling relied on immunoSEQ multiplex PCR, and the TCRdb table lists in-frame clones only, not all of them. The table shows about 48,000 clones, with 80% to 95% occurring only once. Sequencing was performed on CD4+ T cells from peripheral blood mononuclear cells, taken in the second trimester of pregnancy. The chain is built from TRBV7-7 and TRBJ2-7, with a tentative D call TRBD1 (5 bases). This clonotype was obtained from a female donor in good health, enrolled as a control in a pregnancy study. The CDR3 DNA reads TGTGCTAGCAGCCAGTCAGGGTCCGGCGAGCAGTACTTC. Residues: CASSQSGSGEQYF.